This TCR beta chain was found in a study of human T cells and chemical hapten exposure. Specified time point: healthy volunteer bleed at 2 weeks. Someone pulled total RNA out of unfractionated whole blood. Germline lookup yields CDR1 DFQATT and CDR2 SNEGSKA (reference sequence). Trimming at V came to 2 bases and at J to 6 bases, leaving 9 bases not matched to a gene. The CDR3 is 15 amino acids. Within the library, unique molecular identifiers were attached to each individual cDNA molecule. TCRdb processed the RACE reads anew with MiXCR; each CDR3 protein has one entry. The sample has tens of thousands of distinct CDR3 sequences; around 4.5% are singletons. This clonotype was seen a few times. Its antigen is undetermined. Study-level points and caveats: With DPC sensitization, TCRs exceeding 1 in 1000 frequency showed no change.

The sequence derives from a human donor in good health. Some clones in this sample may be carry-over from other donors' samples. The rearrangement joins TRBV20-1 to TRBJ2-3; 9 nucleotides line up with TRBD2. Specimen: whole blood. The chain's CDR3 is CSARPVAGEGDTQYF. The CDR3 bases are TGCAGTGCTAGACCCGTAGCGGGAGAGGGGGATACGCAGTATTTT.